This T cell receptor beta chain comes out of a study of blood T cells in healthy people across ages. Findings and limits, study-wide: Age advanced and TCR beta diversity per million T cells fell, roughly linearly.

Details on this clonotype: The antigen remains unidentified.

A second roughly 7 to 12 cycle PCR used barcoded and J-beta primers. A 12-random-nucleotide template-switch adaptor tagged each cDNA molecule. TCRdb analysed the 5' RACE reads with MiXCR anew, one entry per CDR3 protein. The table shows about 1.1 million distinct CDR3 sequences, with 35% to 40% occurring only once. The people who gave samples were healthy Caucasians from Russia, aged about 6 to 95. Every sample had a minimum of 6 million PBMCs isolated. The sample comprised blood. This TCR was sampled from a man younger than 35 in good health.

DNA for the CDR3: TGCAGCGTGCGTCAGGGCTCCTCAACTAATGAAAAACTGTTTTTT. Its translation: CSVRQGSSTNEKLFF. The chain has TRBV29-1 and TRBJ1-4, with a tentative D call TRBD1 (5 bases). Trimming pared 6 bases from V and 0 bases from J, leaving 14 bases between. CDR3 length: 15 amino acids. Per the germline V gene, CDR1 is SQVTM and CDR2 is ANQGSEA.